The clone carrying this T cell receptor beta chain appeared many times. The antigen is undetermined. The record originates from a study of T cells in Graves' hyperthyroidism and ophthalmopathy. Study summary: Blood was drawn when the patient was first diagnosed and still untreated. Overall study results and limits: A model using 13 V-J features told ophthalmopathy apart from stable hyperthyroidism.

Template material for amplifying TCR beta CDR3 regions consisted of RNA transcripts. The HTBI set primed first-round TCR CDR3 RT-PCR. TCRdb ran MiXCR on the multiplex PCR reads and lists one entry per CDR3 protein. The sample carries approximately 590,000 distinct CDR3 sequences, more than 15% recorded once. Germline CDR1 GTSNPN, CDR2 SVGIG (reference sequence). The length of the CDR3 is 15 residues. J lost 5 bases, V lost 2 bases, and 8 bases had no gene match. The V gene is TRBV30, the J gene TRBJ2-1, with 8 bases fitting TRBD2. Input material: blood. This receptor was taken from a young woman with Graves' hyperthyroidism. In DNA, the CDR3 is TGTGCCTGGAGTCCCGGGAGGGCCCTGGACAATGAGCAGTTCTTC. It is translated as CAWSPGRALDNEQFF.